These 14 T cell receptor beta chains came from one sample sequenced in a study of T cell responses to AZD1222 COVID-19 vaccine. Produced via immunoSEQ multiplex PCR; TCRdb's table is partial and in-frame only. This table has 150,000 to 200,000 clones, roughly 94% appearing once. The sequences come from peripheral blood, collected 28 days after the second AZD1222 dose. These receptors all come from an adult who received the AZD1222 COVID-19 vaccine.

This clone is a singleton in its sample. The chain joins TRBV7-2 to TRBJ2-2; perhaps TRBD2 as D (6 bases). Trimming left V 4 bases short and J 3 bases short, with 9 bases between. Germline assignment: CDR1 SGHTA and CDR2 FQGNSA. The CDR3 contains 14 residues. CDR3 nucleotides: TGTGCCAGCAGCTCTCGCGGGGACACCGGGGAGCTGTTTTTT. This gives the protein CASSSRGDTGELFF.

The CDR3, as DNA: TGTGCCAGCGGTTGGGACAATCGCTATGGCTACACCTTC. The encoded protein is CASGWDNRYGYTF. The rearrangement joins TRBV5-8 to TRBJ1-2, with TRBD1 as a possible D gene (6 bases). Trimming shortened V by 7 bases and J by 4 bases, and 14 bases separated the two germline ends. The CDR3 spans 13 residues. From germline, CDR1 is SGHTS and CDR2 YDEGEE.

This rearrangement joins TRBV2 to TRBJ1-5; D perhaps matches TRBD1 (5 bases). From germline, CDR1 is SNHLY and CDR2 FYNNEI. The CDR3 has 13 residues. V lost 8 bases and J 6 bases, leaving 14 bases between the germline ends. The CDR3 coding sequence is TGTGCCAGCGGATGGGACTTCGTTCAGCCCCAGCATTTT. Translating it yields CASGWDFVQPQHF.

The V and J genes are TRBV6-1 and TRBJ1-3; D is uncertain. The CDR3 sequence is 14 residues long. Per the germline V gene, CDR1 is MNHNS and CDR2 is SASEGT. Trimming removed 3 bases at V and 0 bases at J, with 6 bases between. As DNA, the CDR3 is TGTGCCAGCAGTGACCGGAGCTCTGGAAACACCATATATTTT. This encodes CASSDRSSGNTIYF.

This chain's CDR3 is CASSLRIGDYEQYF. Here the CDR3 DNA reads TGTGCCAGCAGCCTACGTATAGGCGACTACGAGCAGTACTTC. V and J are TRBV5-5 and TRBJ2-7; D is ambiguous. There are 14 residues in the CDR3. Germline CDR1 is SGHKS and CDR2 is YYEKEE (reference sequence). V was pared by 4 bases and J by 3 bases, with 14 bases between.

This chain joins TRBV7-2 and TRBJ2-1; unclear D gene. The CDR3 loop spans 15 amino acids. Per the germline V gene, CDR1 is SGHTA and CDR2 is FQGNSA. Trimming took 4 bases from V and 2 from J, leaving 12 bases between them. In DNA, the CDR3 is TGTGCCAGCAGCTCCTCTGGGATAGCCTACAATGAGCAGTTCTTC. It translates to CASSSSGIAYNEQFF.

The rearrangement links TRBV18 to TRBJ2-7, with D perhaps matching TRBD1 (6 bases). With 3 bases removed from V and 7 bases from J, the gap between germline ends came to 19 bases. This CDR3 spans 15 amino acids. Germline CDR1 KGHSH, CDR2 LQKENI. The DNA for the CDR3 is TGTGCCAGCTCACCCCGGACAGACCCCCTTTGGGAGCAGTACTTC. It yields the protein CASSPRTDPLWEQYF. Full variable domain (remainder filled in from reference TRBV18 and TRBJ2-7): NAGVMQNPRHLVRRRGQEARLRCSPMKGHSHVYWYRQLPEEGLKFMVYLQKENIIDESGMPKERFSAEFPKEGPSILRIQQVVRGDSAAYFCASSPRTDPLWEQYFGPGTRLTVT.

The rearrangement links TRBV7-9 to TRBJ2-1; D is unclear. The ends were cut back, 4 bases at V and 0 bases at J, with 13 bases in the middle. CDR1 SEHNR and CDR2 FQNEAQ come from the germline V gene (reference sequence). This CDR3 has 16 residues. The CDR3, as DNA: TGTGCCAGCAGCTCAACGTGGACGAGCTCCTACAATGAGCAGTTCTTC. It encodes CASSSTWTSSYNEQFF.

The rearrangement uses TRBV20-1 and TRBJ2-1; either TRBD1 or TRBD2 may supply D (5 bases each). The CDR3 spans 14 residues. Deletions cut 3 bases from V and 5 bases from J, with 14 bases between. Germline values: CDR1 DFQATT, CDR2 SNEGSKA (reference sequence). The CDR3 here is CSASFGGVHNEQFF. The CDR3 nucleotides are TGCAGTGCTAGTTTTGGGGGAGTCCACAATGAGCAGTTCTTC.

The V gene is TRBV28, the J gene TRBJ1-4; no clear D gene. The CDR3 has 13 residues. Trimming removed 3 bases from V and 4 bases from J, with 6 bases in between. Germline V gives CDR1 MDHEN, CDR2 SYDVKM. CDR3: CASSLGLNEKLFF. DNA of the CDR3: TGTGCCAGCAGTTTGGGTCTTAATGAAAAACTGTTTTTT.

The gene calls are TRBV29-1 and TRBJ1-5, with 7 bases that match TRBD1. Germline trimming cut 6 bases from V and 3 bases from J; bases unmatched to any gene: 5. This CDR3 has 13 residues. Germline V gives CDR1 SQVTM, CDR2 ANQGSEA. For the CDR3, the DNA is TGCAGCGTGGTGACAGGGTACAATCAGCCCCAGCATTTT. Protein sequence: CSVVTGYNQPQHF.

Here the CDR3 reads CSASGGPNYGYTF. CDR3 coding DNA: TGCAGTGCTAGTGGAGGTCCCAACTATGGCTACACCTTC. The chain joins TRBV20-1 to TRBJ1-2; D unresolved. The V and J ends lost 3 bases and 2 bases respectively, with 10 bases between them. Germline V gives CDR1 DFQATT, CDR2 SNEGSKA (reference sequence). The CDR3 is 13 residues long.

The chain links TRBV29-1 to TRBJ1-2; 10 bases align to TRBD1. V lost 6 bases, J lost 5 bases, and 0 bases stayed unmatched. The CDR3 consists of 11 residues. CDR1 SQVTM and CDR2 ANQGSEA come from the germline V gene. The CDR3 DNA follows: TGCAGCGTGGGACAGGGGTATGGCTACACCTTC. Translated: CSVGQGYGYTF.

This chain links TRBV30 with TRBJ2-7; TRBD2 matches at 8 bases. CDR1 GTSNPN and CDR2 SVGIG come from the germline V gene (reference sequence). This CDR3 has 14 residues. Trimming cost V 4 bases and J 4 bases; bases outside gene matches: 9. CDR3 in DNA: TGTGCCTGGATTAAAGCGGGAGTTGGATACGAGCAGTACTTC. It codes for CAWIKAGVGYEQYF.